Each of the 25 T cell receptor beta chains below was sequenced from the same sample in a study of T cells in women clearing cervical HPV infection. Sequencing used immunoSEQ multiplex PCR; TCRdb keeps in-frame clones, though not all of them. The repertoire table contains 30,000 or so clones. Sequenced sample: blood buffy coat. The receptors were gathered from a woman between 18 and 70 years old with a cervical HPV16 infection that either progressed to CIN3+ or cleared (not recorded which).

Regarding this clone: The read terminates 3 residues before the CDR3 end, so the remaining end is supplied by the germline J gene. This chain uses TRBV2 with TRBJ2-4, with 13 bases that match TRBD2. Germline assignment: CDR1 SNHLY and CDR2 FYNNEI. CDR3 length: 18 residues. The DNA read from the CDR3 is TGTGCCAGCAGCCCTCTTTGGACTAGCGGGGGTCTCCAAGAGACT. This translates into CASSPLWTSGGLQET. The complete CDR3 sequence is CASSPLWTSGGLQETQYF.

Remarks on this clone: The read gets to within 3 residues of the CDR3 end, and the germline J gene fills in the rest. The V gene is TRBV20-1, the J gene TRBJ2-3; 10 bases line up with TRBD2. CDR3 length: 18 residues. J was trimmed by 0 bases and V by 6 bases; bases with no gene match: 15. Germline CDR1 reads DFQATT; CDR2 reads SNEGSKA (reference sequence). CDR3 sequence: CSARPASGGNHSTDTQYF. The CDR3 DNA, read in part, is TGCAGTGCGAGACCGGCTAGCGGGGGTAACCATAGCACAGATACG.

Comment on this clone: Read sequence stops 3 residues before the CDR3 end, and the germline J gene provides the missing end. The J gene is TRBJ1-4, the V gene TRBV20-1; TRBD1 matches 7 bases. Per the germline V gene, CDR1 is DFQATT and CDR2 is SNEGSKA (reference sequence). The CDR3 has 14 residues. The trim removed 0 bases at V and 7 bases at J, leaving 5 bases unmatched. CDR3 sequence: CSARDNQGGEKLFF. CDR3 DNA (partial): TGCAGTGCTAGAGATAATCAGGGGGGTGAAAAA.

A word on this clone: The same CDR3 also results from other DNA sequences found in this sample. The CDR3 is CASSQGTGNEKLFF. The part of the CDR3 DNA that was read is TGCGCCAGCAGCCAAGGAACGGGGAATGAAAAA. This chain connects TRBV4-1 to TRBJ1-4, with no clear D. The missing CDR3 end, 3 residues past where the read stops, is filled in from the germline J gene. V was pared by 1 base and J by 5 bases, with 8 bases between. CDR3 size: 14 residues. Germline CDR1 MGHRA, CDR2 YSYEKL.

Details on this clone: The read terminates 3 residues ahead of where the CDR3 ends, so the germline J gene completes it. The rearrangement joins TRBV19 to TRBJ2-2; 7 bases align to TRBD2. This CDR3 contains 15 residues. Trimming took 3 bases from V and 2 from J; bases not matched to a gene: 3. Germline V gene sequence: CDR1 LNHDA, CDR2 SQIVND (reference sequence). CDR3 amino acids: CASSMGLPNTGELFF. The part of the CDR3 DNA that was read is TGTGCCAGTAGTATGGGACTACCTAACACCGGGGAG.

As for this clone: The read halts 3 residues ahead of the CDR3 end, with the missing end drawn from the germline J gene. This chain links TRBV30 with TRBJ1-1; possible D gene TRBD1, 5 bases. The CDR3 is 14 residues long. V was trimmed by 7 bases and J by 4 bases, leaving 19 bases between them. Germline V CDR1 and CDR2: GTSNPN, SVGIG (reference sequence). CDR3 DNA (partial): TGTGCCTCCCACGGGGGGGGTGAGGGCACTGAA. Translation: CASHGGGEGTE. The full CDR3 is CASHGGGEGTEAFF. Combining the CDR3 with reference TRBV30 and TRBJ1-1 gives the whole variable domain SQTIHQWPATLVQPVGSPLSLECTVEGTSNPNLYWYRQAAGRGLQLLFYSVGIGQISSEVPQNLSASRPQDRQFILSSKKLLLSDSGFYLCASHGGGEGTEAFFGQGTRLTVV.

Comment on this clone: The read terminates 3 residues ahead of where the CDR3 ends, so the germline J gene completes it. J is TRBJ2-2 and V is TRBV30, with D possibly being TRBD1 (5 bases). The CDR3 loop spans 13 amino acids. Germline assignment: CDR1 GTSNPN and CDR2 SVGIG (reference sequence). The chain's CDR3 is CAWSRVGANVLFF. The CDR3 bases that were read are TGTGCCTGGAGCAGGGTTGGGGCCAACGTG.

On this clone: Read data end 3 residues before the CDR3 end; the end is taken from the germline J gene. The chain employs TRBV7-2 and TRBJ1-2; no firm D call. The germline CDR1 and CDR2 sequences are SGHTA and FQGNSA. V lost 1 base to trimming and J lost 4 bases, with 7 bases between them. This CDR3 has 13 residues. The CDR3 loop is CASSLGGFYGYTF. The part of the CDR3 DNA that was read is TGTGCCAGCAGCTTAGGAGGGTTCTATGGC.

Concerning this clone itself: The read gets to within 3 residues of the CDR3 end, and the germline J gene fills in the rest. This chain uses TRBV15 with TRBJ2-3; TRBD2 is a possible D gene (6 bases). Per germline, CDR1 LNHNV and CDR2 YYDKDF (reference sequence). This CDR3 is 15 amino acids long. V lost 9 bases, J lost 3 bases, and 19 bases lay in between. The CDR3 bases that were read are TGTGCCACGACACCCGGACTATCACCGACAGATACG. Translation: CATTPGLSPTDT. The whole CDR3 sequence reads CATTPGLSPTDTQYF.

Points on this clone: The observed sequence ends 3 residues before the CDR3 terminus, with the missing tail filled in from the germline J gene. J is TRBJ1-5 and V is TRBV30; a weak D match, TRBD1 (6 bases). Trimming removed 2 bases at V and 2 bases at J, with 7 bases between. The length of the CDR3 is 13 residues. From germline, CDR1 is GTSNPN and CDR2 SVGIG (reference sequence). CDR3 DNA (partial): TGTGCCTGGAGTACAGGGCGCAATCAGCCC. It specifies CAWSTGRNQP. The complete CDR3 protein is CAWSTGRNQPQHF.

On this clone: The missing CDR3 end, 3 residues past where the read stops, is filled in from the germline J gene. The rearrangement uses TRBV20-1 and TRBJ2-1, with 12 positions matching TRBD2. This CDR3 is built from 15 residues. CDR1 and CDR2 from the germline V gene are DFQATT and SNEGSKA (reference sequence). V gave up 5 bases and J gave up 4 bases; unmatched junction bases: 6. CDR3 DNA (partial): TGCAGTGCTCCTACTAGCGGGAGGACATACAATGAG. Its protein is CSAPTSGRTYNE. The full CDR3 sequence reads CSAPTSGRTYNEQFF.

As regards this clone: The read falls 3 residues short of the CDR3 end, and the missing part is taken from the germline J gene. The genes are TRBV20-1 and TRBJ2-3, with 11 bases matching TRBD2. CDR3 length: 15 residues. CDR1 and CDR2 (germline): DFQATT, SNEGSKA (reference sequence). V was pared by 4 bases and J by 1 base, with 4 bases of the junction left unmatched. The DNA read from the CDR3 is TGCAGTGCTATCGTACTAGCGGGAGGCACAGATACG. Translation gives CSAIVLAGGTDT. The complete CDR3 sequence is CSAIVLAGGTDTQYF.

Details on this clone: Read data end 3 residues before the CDR3 end; the end is taken from the germline J gene. The gene calls are TRBV7-9 and TRBJ2-3; 10 nucleotides match TRBD1. V was clipped by 5 bases and J by 4 bases; unmatched bases: 6. From germline, CDR1 is SEHNR and CDR2 FQNEAQ (reference sequence). The CDR3 sequence is 15 residues long. CDR3 DNA, as far as it was read: TGTGCCAGCAGCACATCCGGGACAGGGGCAGATACG. This translates into CASSTSGTGADT. The whole CDR3 sequence reads CASSTSGTGADTQYF.

Of note for this clone: The CDR3 is cut off 3 residues early in the read; its end comes from the germline J gene. The V gene is TRBV7-9, the J gene TRBJ2-2, with 8 bases identical to TRBD1. The CDR3 is 14 amino acids. Germline V gives CDR1 SEHNR, CDR2 FQNEAQ (reference sequence). Partial CDR3 DNA: TGTGCCAGCAGCCAGGGACAGGACCGAGAAAAG. Translating it yields CASSQGQDREK. In full, the CDR3 reads CASSQGQDREKLFF.

With respect to this clone: The read gets to within 3 residues of the CDR3 end, and the germline J gene fills in the rest. V usage is TRBV7-2 and J usage is TRBJ2-3; TRBD1 matches at 8 bases. V was clipped by 5 bases and J by 6 bases; unmatched bases: 10. Germline V gene lookup returns CDR1 SGHTA and CDR2 FQGNSA. This CDR3 is built from 15 residues. CDR3 loop: CASSILWTGWDTQYF. CDR3 DNA, as far as it was read: TGTGCCAGCAGCATCCTCTGGACAGGGTGGGATACG.

A word on this clone: The sequenced fragment ends 3 residues before the CDR3 boundary, so the rest is inferred from the germline J gene. This sequence joins TRBV5-5 and TRBJ1-2, with D uncertain. Germline values: CDR1 SGHKS, CDR2 YYEKEE (reference sequence). The CDR3 spans 14 residues. CDR3 sequence: CASSPERSTDTYTF. CDR3 DNA, as far as it was read: TGTGCCAGCAGCCCTGAGCGGTCCACAGATACC.

Concerning this clone: The CDR3 is cut off 3 residues early in the read; its end comes from the germline J gene. The rearrangement uses TRBV10-1 and TRBJ2-2, with D possibly TRBD1 on 6 matching bases. Germline loops: CDR1 WNHNN, CDR2 SYGVQD (reference sequence). Between the trimmed V and J ends, which lost 6 bases and 0 bases, there was a span of 11 bases. This CDR3 is 15 amino acids long. Incomplete CDR3 DNA: TGCGCCAGCAGCGCCGGGACAACGAACACCGGGGAG. Its translation: CASSAGTTNTGE. The entire CDR3 protein reads CASSAGTTNTGELFF.

The CDR3 bases that were read are TGTGCCTGGAGTGGTCAGAGATCATCCTACGAG. Its translation is CAWSGQRSSYE. The full CDR3 reads CAWSGQRSSYEQYF. The rearrangement links TRBV30 to TRBJ2-7; D gene uncertain. Sequencing ends 3 residues short of the CDR3 end; the germline J gene provides the rest. The germline V gene encodes CDR1 GTSNPN and CDR2 SVGIG (reference sequence). Trimming shortened V by 1 base and J by 1 base, and 11 bases separated the two germline ends. The CDR3 runs to 14 residues.

About this clone: The read ends 3 residues shy of where the CDR3 ends; the end is completed using the germline J gene. The rearrangement links TRBV2 to TRBJ2-2, with 8 bases that match TRBD1. CDR3 length: 15 residues. Germline CDR1 is SNHLY and CDR2 is FYNNEI. The trim removed 6 bases at V and 1 base at J, leaving 4 bases unmatched. The DNA read from the CDR3 is TGTGCCAGCAGGACCGGGACAGGGAACACCGGGGAG. It codes for CASRTGTGNTGE. The entire CDR3 protein reads CASRTGTGNTGELFF.

As concerns this clone: The CDR3 end lies 3 residues beyond the end of the read and is filled in from the germline J gene. This chain links TRBV12-3 or TRBV12-4 with TRBJ2-7; 7 bases map to TRBD1. The CDR3 is made up of 13 amino acids. The trim removed 7 bases at V and 2 bases at J, leaving 5 bases unmatched. The CDR3 DNA, read in part, is TGTGCCAGCACCGACGGGACAGCCTACGAG. As protein: CASTDGTAYE. The entire CDR3 protein is CASTDGTAYEQYF.

As for this clone: Read data end 3 residues before the CDR3 end; the end is taken from the germline J gene. The gene calls are TRBV9 and TRBJ2-5; no reliable D call. Trimming cost V 3 bases and J 2 bases, with 8 bases left between them. This CDR3 spans 13 amino acids. CDR1 is SGDLS, CDR2 YYNGEE, per germline. The CDR3 is CASSEAPQETQYF. The sequenced CDR3 bases are TGTGCCAGCAGCGAGGCCCCTCAAGAGACC.

Turning to this clone: The sequenced fragment ends 3 residues before the CDR3 boundary, so the rest is inferred from the germline J gene. The genes are TRBV7-8 and TRBJ2-7; TRBD2 agrees at 10 bases. There are 17 residues in the CDR3. The V gene end was trimmed by 1 base and the J gene end by 1 base; junction bases not matched to a gene: 7. The germline CDR1 and CDR2 sequences are SGHVS and FQNEAQ. CDR3 residues: CASSLGTSGITSYEQYF. Partial CDR3 DNA: TGTGCCAGCAGCTTAGGCACTAGCGGGATCACTTCCTACGAG.

With respect to this clone: The read halts 3 residues ahead of the CDR3 end, with the missing end drawn from the germline J gene. The chain links TRBV18 to TRBJ2-7; 8 positions agree with TRBD2. J lost 0 bases, V lost 0 bases, and 7 bases had no gene match. Germline values: CDR1 KGHSH, CDR2 LQKENI. The CDR3 loop spans 17 amino acids. The CDR3 sequence is CASSPPTAGATSYEQYF. The CDR3 bases that were read are TGTGCCAGCTCACCACCCACAGCGGGGGCCACCTCCTACGAG.

Comment on this clone: Sequencing ends 3 residues short of the CDR3 end; the germline J gene provides the rest. V usage is TRBV13 and J usage is TRBJ2-3, with D perhaps matching TRBD1 (6 bases). The V end lost 4 bases, the J end lost 1 base, and 18 bases lay between the germline ends. Per germline, CDR1 PRHDT and CDR2 FYEKMQ (reference sequence). The CDR3 is made up of 17 amino acids. The CDR3 spells CASSSIGQSGGTDTQYF. CDR3 bases read: TGTGCCAGCAGCTCCATAGGACAGTCTGGGGGCACAGATACG.

Note on this clone: Coverage ceases 3 residues before the CDR3 finishes, and the germline J gene fills in the end. The rearrangement links TRBV7-9 to TRBJ2-6; a weak D match, TRBD2 (7 bases). V lost 7 bases, J lost 1 base, and 11 bases lay in between. Germline-derived CDR1 and CDR2 are SEHNR and FQNEAQ (reference sequence). This CDR3 spans 15 amino acids. The CDR3 protein is CASTRGASGANVLTF. CDR3 DNA (partial): TGTGCCAGCACACGGGGGGCATCTGGGGCCAACGTC.